This TCR beta chain is from a study of CD8+CD57+ T cells in acquired aplastic anemia. For the study at large: Recorded DNA amounts for sorted CD4+ and CD8+ cells had an average of approximately 2.9 ug.

TCR beta VDJ and CDR3 were profiled, and genomic DNA was the template. TCRdb redid the calling of the reads with MiXCR, one entry per CDR3 protein. The repertoire has fewer than 250,000 distinct CDR3 sequences, more than 40% of them found once; the top ten carry under 9%. The sequenced patients had an expansion of CD8+CD57+ cells seen by flow cytometry. Blood sampling was performed on the patients, and none of them had received therapy by then. The CDR3 runs 14 residues. Germline CDR1 and CDR2: SNHLY and FYNNEI. Trimming removed 4 bases from V and 5 bases from J; junction bases left unmatched: 6. The receptor was derived from a human donor with aplastic anemia. The chain recombines TRBV2 with TRBJ2-7, with 9 bases matching TRBD1. Sequencing was carried out using sorted CD4+, CD8+, or CD8+CD57+ T cells (not recorded which) from PBMCs. CDR3 sequence (DNA): TGTGCCAGCAGTGGGACAGGGGAGGCCCACGAGCAGTACTTC. As protein: CASSGTGEAHEQYF. The entire variable domain, with the rest obtained from reference TRBV2 and TRBJ2-7, is as follows: EPEVTQTPSHQVTQMGQEVILRCVPISNHLYFYWYRQILGQKVEFLVSFYNNEISEKSEIFDDQFSVERPDGSNFTLKIRSTKLEDSAMYFCASSGTGEAHEQYFGPGTRLTVT.